Presented here are 12 T cell receptor beta chains from one specimen sequenced in a study of T cells in Graves' hyperthyroidism and ophthalmopathy. TCR beta CDR3 region amplification was performed from RNA transcripts. First-round RT-PCR of the TCR CDR3 relied on the HTBI primer set. Via MiXCR, TCRdb re-called the multiplex PCR reads, giving one row per CDR3 protein. The table has 350,000 to 450,000 distinct CDR3 sequences, approximately 13% seen once. Sequencing was carried out using blood. The receptors here all came from a woman aged 55-70 years with Graves' hyperthyroidism.

This clonotype was counted ten times or more. The V and J genes are TRBV29-1 and TRBJ2-3; 11 bases match TRBD1. Germline lookup yields CDR1 SQVTM and CDR2 ANQGSEA. With V trimmed by 5 bases and J by 4 bases, 5 bases remained unmatched. The CDR3 consists of 14 residues. CDR3 sequence (DNA): TGCAGCGTTTCCGGGACAGGGGGGGCAGATACGCAGTATTTT. This encodes CSVSGTGGADTQYF.

This clonotype was detected many times. The J gene is TRBJ2-2, the V gene TRBV12-3 or TRBV12-4, with TRBD2 as a possible D gene (6 bases). V was cut by 5 bases and J by 5 bases, with 9 bases left in between. There are 13 residues in the CDR3. CDR3 loop: CASSPTRTGELFF. The CDR3 DNA follows: TGTGCCAGCAGTCCGACTAGGACCGGGGAGCTGTTTTTT.

This clonotype was counted a few times. This sequence joins TRBV6-5 and TRBJ1-6; D not certain. The CDR3 runs to 15 residues. Germline V gene lookup returns CDR1 MNHEY and CDR2 SVGAGI. Trimming cost V 2 bases and J 13 bases, with 18 bases left between them. The CDR3 DNA is TGTGCCAGCAGTTACGGGTCCAGAGTTAAAGGGCCCCTCCACTTT. Translation gives CASSYGSRVKGPLHF.

This clonotype was observed many times. The chain combines TRBV20-1 with TRBJ2-1, with TRBD2 identical over 7 bases. Germline values: CDR1 DFQATT, CDR2 SNEGSKA (reference sequence). This CDR3 comprises 18 residues. The V gene end was trimmed by 0 bases and the J gene end by 0 bases; junction bases not matched to a gene: 11. The CDR3 DNA is TGCAGTGCTAGAGATGCGGGAATAGCGGGTAACTCCTACAATGAGCAGTTCTTC. Translated, it gives CSARDAGIAGNSYNEQFF.

The V and J genes are TRBV7-2 and TRBJ1-6, with 9 positions matching TRBD1. Germline CDR1 reads SGHTA; CDR2 reads FQGNSA. This CDR3 is 14 amino acids long. Losses at the gene ends were 6 bases for V and 9 bases for J; bases not matched to a gene: 6. CDR3 region: CASRPRTGASPLHF. In DNA, the CDR3 is TGTGCCAGCAGGCCAAGGACAGGGGCTTCACCCCTCCACTTT.

J is TRBJ2-7 and V is TRBV5-1, with D perhaps matching TRBD1 (5 bases). CDR3 size: 10 residues. Germline CDR1 SGHRS, CDR2 YFSETQ. Trimming stripped 4 bases from V and 6 bases from J, with 5 bases between. The CDR3 nucleotides are TGCGCCAGCAGCGGGGCCGAGCAGTACTTC. It codes for CASSGAEQYF.

This clonotype came up many times. The chain employs TRBV6-6 and TRBJ1-1, with 7 bases identical to TRBD1. Germline V lookup: CDR1 MNHNY, CDR2 SVGAGI (reference sequence). CDR3 size: 13 residues. Germline trimming cut 2 bases from V and 6 bases from J; bases unmatched to any gene: 3. This chain's CDR3 is CASSYPDRAEAFF. CDR3 DNA: TGTGCCAGCAGTTACCCCGACAGGGCTGAAGCTTTCTTT.

This clonotype appeared many times. This chain connects TRBV20-1 to TRBJ2-1, with D possibly matching TRBD2 (6 bases). Germline CDR1 is DFQATT and CDR2 is SNEGSKA (reference sequence). The ends were cut back, 8 bases at V and 2 bases at J, with 13 bases in the middle. The CDR3 loop spans 13 amino acids. In DNA form, the CDR3 reads TGCAGTCATTCTGCGGGAACCTACAATGAGCAGTTCTTC. Encoded protein: CSHSAGTYNEQFF.

In regard to this clonotype: A much larger clone is a single base away; this may be a read error. The chain employs TRBV20-1 and TRBJ2-1; 11 bases are a match to TRBD2. The length of the CDR3 is 15 residues. Germline V gives CDR1 DFQATT, CDR2 SNEGSKA (reference sequence). The CDR3 DNA follows: TGCGGTGCTAGAGATTGGGCTAGCGGGAGGAATGAGCAGTTCTTC. It specifies CGARDWASGRNEQFF.

This clonotype was picked up a small number of times. The chain is built from TRBV29-1 and TRBJ2-1, with D maybe TRBD1 (6 bases). The CDR3 loop spans 11 amino acids. Trimming removed 6 bases at V and 7 bases at J, with 10 bases between. CDR1 and CDR2 from the germline V gene are SQVTM and ANQGSEA. CDR3 nucleotides: TGCAGCGTGAAAAGGGGGAATGAGCAGTTCTTC. Protein product: CSVKRGNEQFF.

This clonotype was seen ten or more times. The V gene is TRBV11-3, the J gene TRBJ1-6; D gene uncertain. V lost 5 bases and J 9 bases, leaving 14 bases between the germline ends. The CDR3 totals 14 residues. Germline CDR1 is SGHNT and CDR2 is YENEEA. CDR3 region: CASSVIEGRSPLHF. The DNA for the CDR3 is TGTGCCAGCAGCGTTATCGAAGGTCGTTCACCCCTCCACTTT. Complete variable domain (other parts from reference TRBV11-3 and TRBJ1-6): EAGVVQSPRYKIIEKKQPVAFWCNPISGHNTLYWYLQNLGQGPELLIRYENEEAVDDSQLPKDRFSAERLKGVDSTLKIQPAELGDSAVYLCASSVIEGRSPLHFGNGTRLTVT.

This clonotype occurred many times. The rearrangement uses TRBV11-3 and TRBJ2-2, with D perhaps being TRBD1 or TRBD2 (5 bases each). The germline V and J ends were trimmed by 4 bases and 2 bases, with 20 bases remaining between them. Germline V gene sequence: CDR1 SGHNT, CDR2 YENEEA. This CDR3 is 18 amino acids long. The CDR3 DNA follows: TGTGCCAGCAGCTCCGGGACCCCCCTAACACCAAACACCGGGGAGCTGTTTTTT. This encodes CASSSGTPLTPNTGELFF.